This T cell receptor beta chain was sequenced during a study of response to subunit inactivated influenza vaccine. Notes on the study in general: Authors suggested that a seasonal influenza vaccination recruits few new T cells each time.

TCRdb re-derived calls from the RT-PCR reads in MiXCR, one entry per CDR3 protein. This sample has roughly 170,000 distinct CDR3 sequences, with around 9% found just once. V gave up 1 base and J gave up 0 bases, with 13 bases separating them. This CDR3 has 17 residues. The germline gives CDR1 LGHNA, CDR2 YSLEER. In regard to this clonotype: The antigen is not known.

The chain is built from TRBV4-3 and TRBJ1-3, with D possibly TRBD1 on 6 matching bases. Sequencing was performed on non-naive T cells sorted from PBMCs, taken on the day of vaccination. The source is a man aged 45-65 years who received an inactivated influenza vaccine. This chain's CDR3 is CASSQAVYRASGNTIYF. CDR3 sequence (DNA): TGCGCCAGCAGCCAAGCTGTATACAGGGCCTCTGGAAACACCATATATTTT.